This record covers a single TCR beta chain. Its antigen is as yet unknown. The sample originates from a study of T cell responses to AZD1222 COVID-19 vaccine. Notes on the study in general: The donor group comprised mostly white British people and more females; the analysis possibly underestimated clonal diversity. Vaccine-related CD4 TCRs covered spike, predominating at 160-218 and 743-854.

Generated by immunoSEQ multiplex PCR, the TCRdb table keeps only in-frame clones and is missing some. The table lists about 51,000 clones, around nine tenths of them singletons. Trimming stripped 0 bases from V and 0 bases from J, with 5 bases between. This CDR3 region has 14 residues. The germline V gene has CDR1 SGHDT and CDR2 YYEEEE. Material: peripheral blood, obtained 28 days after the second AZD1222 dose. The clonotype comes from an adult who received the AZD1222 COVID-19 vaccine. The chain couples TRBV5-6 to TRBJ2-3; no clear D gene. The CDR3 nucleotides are TGTGCCAGCAGCTTGGTCAGCAGCACAGATACGCAGTATTTT. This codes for CASSLVSSTDTQYF.